Listed below are T cell receptor beta chains from one sample, sequenced in a study of blood T cell repertoires in COVID-19. Measured with immunoSEQ multiplex PCR; TCRdb has only the in-frame clones, and not every one. Of 190,000 or so clones in the sample, 80% to 90% were seen once. Input material: peripheral blood. The receptors derive from a woman under 30 who had recovered from COVID-19. Both conserved end residues are part of each CDR3. A D gene is named only where the DNA matches it firmly. Clone size appears in some rows only: once, few, many, or a class for an expanded clone.

NA	TRBD1	TRBV6-5	TRBJ2-2	CASRRQGANTGELFF	TGTGCCAGCAGACGACAGGGCGCGAACACCGGGGAGCTGTTTTTT
NA	NA	TRBV30	TRBJ2-5	CAWSRGQETQYF	TGTGCCTGGAGTAGGGGGCAAGAGACCCAGTACTTC
once	NA	TRBV6-5	TRBJ1-1	CASSYRQDTEAFF	TGTGCCAGCAGTTATCGGCAGGACACTGAAGCTTTCTTT
NA	NA	TRBV9	TRBJ1-2	CASSVSPNYGYTF	TGTGCCAGCAGCGTAAGCCCTAACTATGGCTACACCTTC
NA	NA	TRBV5-1	TRBJ1-6	CASSPDQGMRSPLHF	TGCGCCAGCAGCCCGGATCAGGGGATGCGATCACCCCTCCACTTT
NA	TRBD1	TRBV27	TRBJ2-3	CASSLSGQGPDTQYF	TGTGCCAGCAGTTTATCGGGACAGGGCCCAGATACGCAGTATTTT
NA	NA	TRBV6-1	TRBJ1-6	CASSELLQSSYNSPLHF	TGTGCCAGCAGTGAACTCTTACAGAGCTCCTATAATTCACCCCTCCACTTT
NA	NA	TRBV29-1	TRBJ2-5	CSVEGPLQETQYF	TGCAGCGTTGAGGGGCCCCTCCAAGAGACCCAGTACTTC
NA	TRBD1	TRBV9	TRBJ2-5	CASTVTPSGGIETQYF	TGTGCCAGCACCGTCACACCCTCAGGGGGCATCGAGACCCAGTACTTC
NA	NA	TRBV27	TRBJ1-2	CASSSVGSGYTF	TGTGCCAGCAGTTCGGTCGGGAGTGGCTACACCTTC
NA	TRBD1	TRBV7-2	TRBJ1-6	CASSLPPGQGIQTLHF	TGTGCCAGCAGCCTTCCGCCGGGACAGGGGATTCAAACCCTCCACTTT
NA	NA	TRBV5-1	TRBJ1-1	CASSLATAGMGTEAFF	TGCGCCAGCAGCTTGGCCACGGCGGGGATGGGGACTGAAGCTTTCTTT
NA	TRBD2	TRBV7-2	TRBJ2-1	CASSSESGSSYNEQFF	TGTGCCAGCAGCTCCGAAAGCGGGAGCTCCTACAATGAGCAGTTCTTC
NA	NA	TRBV6-5	TRBJ2-3	CASSYSLAASTDTQYF	TGTGCCAGCAGTTACTCACTAGCAGCTAGCACAGATACGCAGTATTTT
NA	TRBD2	TRBV24-1	TRBJ2-1	CATSQVGGTYNEQFF	TGTGCCACCAGTCAGGTGGGGGGGACCTACAATGAGCAGTTCTTC
NA	TRBD1	TRBV20-1	TRBJ1-5	CSARDRANNQPQHF	TGCAGTGCTCGTGACAGGGCTAATAATCAGCCCCAGCATTTT
NA	TRBD1	TRBV24-1	TRBJ1-1	CATSRGQGFTEAFF	TGTGCCACCAGTAGGGGACAGGGATTCACTGAAGCTTTCTTT
NA	TRBD1	TRBV6-5	TRBJ1-1	CASSNNRGNTEAFF	TGTGCCAGCAGCAACAACAGGGGGAACACTGAAGCTTTCTTT
NA	TRBD1	TRBV5-5	TRBJ1-6	CASSPTGGLIYNSPLHF	TGTGCCAGCAGCCCGACAGGGGGCTTGATATATAATTCACCCCTCCACTTT
NA	TRBD1	TRBV7-6	TRBJ1-2	CASSPQDREDYGYTF	TGTGCCAGCAGCCCGCAGGACAGGGAGGACTATGGCTACACCTTC
NA	TRBD2	TRBV2	TRBJ2-5	CASSGLAGQETQYF	TGTGCCAGCAGTGGACTAGCGGGCCAAGAGACCCAGTACTTC
NA	NA	TRBV16	TRBJ2-7	CASSQAADEQYF	TGTGCCAGCAGCCAGGCCGCAGACGAGCAGTACTTC
NA	TRBD1	TRBV7-3	TRBJ1-2	CASSPAGQGKDGYTF	TGTGCCAGCAGCCCCGCAGGACAGGGGAAGGATGGCTACACCTTC
NA	NA	TRBV9	TRBJ2-1	CASSEGTLGNEQFF	TGTGCCAGCAGCGAGGGGACTCTTGGGAATGAGCAGTTCTTC
once	NA	TRBV11-2	TRBJ1-1	CASSNPTLYPNTEAFF	TGTGCCAGCAGCAATCCTACTTTATATCCGAACACTGAAGCTTTCTTT
NA	TRBD1	TRBV24-1	TRBJ2-1	CATSDPSGTGDRRNEQFF	TGTGCCACCAGTGATCCCTCGGGGACAGGGGACCGGCGCAATGAGCAGTTCTTC
NA	NA	TRBV4-3	TRBJ1-1	CASSQDGGVGNTEAFF	TGCGCCAGCAGCCAAGATGGGGGGGTTGGGAACACTGAAGCTTTCTTT
NA	TRBD2	TRBV3-1/TRBV3-2	TRBJ2-7	CASSRTLTSDEQYF	TGTGCCAGCAGCCGGACCCTTACTAGCGACGAGCAGTACTTC
NA	TRBD2	TRBV9	TRBJ2-5	CASSVWGGYQETQYF	TGTGCCAGCAGCGTATGGGGGGGTTACCAAGAGACCCAGTACTTC
NA	NA	TRBV18	TRBJ1-2	CASSRNTGFGYTF	TGTGCCAGCTCACGTAATACAGGGTTTGGCTACACCTTC
NA	TRBD1	TRBV7-2	TRBJ2-4	CASSLRQGPGIQYF	TGTGCCAGCAGCTTACGACAGGGCCCAGGCATTCAGTACTTC
NA	TRBD1	TRBV6-2/TRBV6-3	TRBJ2-7	CASSYSRDRGDYEQYF	TGTGCCAGCAGTTACTCCCGGGACAGGGGAGACTACGAGCAGTACTTC
NA	TRBD2	TRBV6-2/TRBV6-3	TRBJ2-3	CASSYPGGGTDTQYF	TGTGCCAGCAGTTACCCGGGAGGAGGTACAGATACGCAGTATTTT
NA	NA	TRBV6-6	TRBJ2-5	CASSYGEETQYF	TGTGCCAGCAGTTACGGTGAGGAGACCCAGTACTTC
NA	NA	TRBV9	TRBJ2-3	CASSDLQTDTQYF	TGTGCCAGCAGCGACCTACAGACAGATACGCAGTATTTT
NA	NA	TRBV3-1/TRBV3-2	TRBJ1-1	CASSQVGKGVEAFF	TGTGCCAGCAGCCAAGTCGGCAAGGGAGTAGAAGCTTTCTTT
NA	TRBD2	TRBV2	TRBJ2-3	CARWDPGTSGSVLAQYF	TGTGCCAGATGGGACCCCGGGACTAGCGGGAGCGTCTTGGCGCAGTATTTT
once	NA	TRBV18	TRBJ1-2	CASSLWESDGYTF	TGTGCCAGCTCACTGTGGGAGTCTGACGGCTACACCTTC
NA	NA	TRBV6-5	TRBJ1-2	CASSYGGRGANYGYTF	TGTGCCAGCAGTTACGGCGGGCGGGGAGCTAACTATGGCTACACCTTC
NA	NA	TRBV20-1	TRBJ1-4	CSASQRDITTNEKLFF	TGCAGTGCTAGTCAACGGGACATCACAACTAATGAAAAACTGTTTTTT
once	NA	TRBV5-5	TRBJ1-1	CASSLDRPNTEAFF	TGTGCCAGCAGCTTGGACAGGCCGAACACTGAAGCTTTCTTT
NA	NA	TRBV6-5	TRBJ2-4	CASSHRIVKNIQYF	TGTGCCAGCTCCCATAGAATAGTCAAAAACATTCAGTACTTC
NA	NA	TRBV5-6	TRBJ1-6	CASSGPGHSSYNSPLHF	TGTGCCAGCAGCGGACCCGGACACAGCTCCTATAATTCACCCCTCCACTTT
NA	NA	TRBV30	TRBJ2-5	CAWSRSSQETQYF	TGTGCCTGGAGTCGCTCCAGCCAAGAGACCCAGTACTTC
NA	NA	TRBV11-2	TRBJ1-2	CASSPGQPTIYGYTF	TGTGCCAGCAGCCCCGGACAGCCGACGATCTATGGCTACACCTTC
NA	TRBD1	TRBV5-4	TRBJ1-4	CASSYGQGLGEKLFF	TGTGCCAGCAGTTATGGACAGGGATTAGGTGAAAAACTGTTTTTT
NA	TRBD1	TRBV19	TRBJ2-1	CATRFPDRRGQFF	TGTGCCACGCGATTCCCGGACAGGAGAGGGCAGTTCTTC
NA	NA	TRBV14	TRBJ2-7	CASSQGLDYPLEQYF	TGTGCCAGCAGCCAAGGGCTGGACTATCCCTTGGAGCAGTACTTC